This is a list of T cell receptor beta chains from one sample in a study of blood T cells in healthy people across ages. TCRdb independently ran MiXCR on the 5' RACE reads; one entry per CDR3 protein. This sample has around 1,100,000 distinct CDR3 sequences, with under 40% found just once. The sequencing sample was made of blood. These receptors were collected from a man aged 18 to 30 in good health. Both conserved end residues are part of each CDR3. D genes are given only for firm matches. The size of a clone is reported for some rows only, either as once, few or many, or as a class for expanded clones.

size	V	J	D	CDR3	DNA
.	TRBV10-2	TRBJ1-5	.	CASSDVGRGTNQPQHF	TGCGCCAGCAGTGATGTCGGCAGGGGAACAAATCAGCCCCAGCATTTT
few	TRBV5-6	TRBJ2-1	.	CASSEGWYNEQFF	TGTGCCAGCAGCGAGGGCTGGTACAATGAGCAGTTCTTC
.	TRBV13	TRBJ1-1	.	CASSLFPMGRANTEAFF	TGTGCCAGCAGCTTATTTCCCATGGGCAGGGCGAACACTGAAGCTTTCTTT
.	TRBV29-1	TRBJ2-3	.	CSHREADAQYF	TGCAGCCACAGGGAGGCAGATGCGCAGTATTTT
.	TRBV7-2	TRBJ1-4	.	CASSSKGWGTNEKLFF	TGTGCCAGCAGCTCAAAGGGTTGGGGAACTAATGAAAAACTGTTTTTT
.	TRBV4-2	TRBJ2-5	TRBD2	CASSQDLRGGRGETQYF	TGTGCCAGCAGCCAAGATCTTCGCGGGGGGCGTGGAGAGACCCAGTACTTC
.	TRBV6-5	TRBJ1-2	.	CASRDLGVYGYTF	TGTGCCAGCAGAGACCTAGGGGTCTATGGCTACACCTTC
few	TRBV20-1	TRBJ2-3	.	CSARDNFLPDTQYF	TGCAGTGCTAGAGATAATTTCCTCCCAGATACGCAGTATTTT
.	TRBV5-1	TRBJ2-2	.	CASREGTNTGELFF	TGCGCCAGCAGGGAGGGCACGAACACCGGGGAGCTGTTTTTT
.	TRBV11-2	TRBJ2-2	TRBD1	CAINAKTGPGELFF	TGTGCCATCAACGCCAAGACAGGGCCCGGGGAGCTGTTTTTT
.	TRBV27	TRBJ1-2	.	CASSLSRSGYGYTF	TGTGCCAGCAGTTTATCAAGGAGTGGCTATGGCTACACCTTC
once	TRBV20-1	TRBJ2-3	.	CSAPDPITDTQYF	TGCAGTGCCCCGGATCCGATCACAGATACGCAGTATTTT
.	TRBV3-1	TRBJ2-2	.	CASSQGPRVRTGELFF	TGTGCCAGCAGCCAGGGTCCCAGGGTCCGTACCGGGGAGCTGTTTTTT
.	TRBV29-1	TRBJ2-7	.	CSVEAGSSYEQYF	TGCAGCGTTGAAGCAGGTAGCTCCTACGAGCAGTACTTC
.	TRBV7-2	TRBJ2-7	.	CASSLDASASYEQYF	TGTGCCAGCAGCTTAGATGCGTCAGCCTCCTACGAGCAGTACTTC
few	TRBV7-8	TRBJ1-1	.	CASSSRSGLNTEAFF	TGTGCCAGCAGCTCCCGTTCGGGACTGAACACTGAAGCTTTCTTT
few	TRBV10-3	TRBJ2-3	.	CAISESRGAADTQYF	TGTGCCATCAGTGAGAGTCGGGGAGCCGCAGATACGCAGTATTTT
.	TRBV7-8	TRBJ2-3	TRBD2	CASRVTSGGTSTDTQYF	TGTGCCAGCAGGGTTACTAGCGGGGGCACAAGCACAGATACGCAGTATTTT
.	TRBV7-6	TRBJ2-1	TRBD2	CASSLETGVSGGKDNEQFF	TGTGCCAGCAGCTTAGAAACCGGAGTATCGGGGGGGAAGGACAATGAGCAGTTCTTC
few	TRBV12-3/TRBV12-4	TRBJ2-2	.	CASSLLGGNTGELFF	TGTGCCAGCAGTTTATTGGGCGGAAACACCGGGGAGCTGTTTTTT
.	TRBV28	TRBJ1-6	.	CAYRSASNNSPLHF	TGTGCCTACCGCTCTGCTTCGAATAATTCACCCCTCCACTTT
.	TRBV27	TRBJ1-2	.	CASSYREHYGYTF	TGTGCCAGCAGTTACAGGGAGCACTATGGCTACACCTTC
few	TRBV7-9	TRBJ1-4	.	CASRPDRSNEKLFF	TGTGCCAGCAGACCTGACAGGTCAAATGAAAAACTGTTTTTT
.	TRBV7-2	TRBJ2-3	.	CASSLAGGQPTDTQYF	TGTGCCAGCAGCTTAGCGGGAGGACAGCCCACAGATACGCAGTATTTT
.	TRBV12-3/TRBV12-4	TRBJ2-1	.	CASTPGGSQGSYQQFF	TGTGCCAGCACCCCCGGAGGGAGTCAGGGGTCCTATCAGCAGTTCTTC
.	TRBV4-3	TRBJ2-5	TRBD1	CASSRRQGETQYF	TGCGCCAGCAGCCGCCGACAGGGAGAGACCCAGTACTTC
few	TRBV7-2	TRBJ2-1	TRBD2	CASSLSGGNYNEQFF	TGTGCCAGCAGTTTAAGCGGGGGGAACTACAATGAGCAGTTCTTC
.	TRBV2	TRBJ1-2	.	CASTLAGGYTF	TGTGCCAGCACATTAGCAGGAGGCTACACCTTC
few	TRBV29-1	TRBJ1-2	TRBD1	CSVGARGQGRGGYTF	TGCAGCGTTGGAGCACGGGGACAGGGAAGGGGTGGCTACACCTTC
.	TRBV20-1	TRBJ1-2	TRBD1	CSAGTGGLLNYGYTF	TGCAGTGCAGGGACAGGGGGCCTTCTGAACTATGGCTACACCTTC
once	TRBV20-1	TRBJ2-2	TRBD1	CSATDRGSAGELFF	TGCAGTGCTACGGACAGGGGGAGCGCCGGGGAGCTGTTTTTT
.	TRBV7-2	TRBJ1-2	TRBD1	CASSLKITIGQGRYAGYTF	TGTGCCAGCAGCTTAAAGATTACCATAGGACAGGGGCGGTATGCTGGCTACACCTTC
.	TRBV7-9	TRBJ1-1	.	CASSFGGLRVGAEAFF	TGTGCCAGCAGCTTTGGGGGGTTGCGGGTTGGCGCTGAAGCTTTCTTT
.	TRBV4-3	TRBJ2-7	TRBD2	CASSIGTSGGRYNEQYF	TGCGCCAGCAGCATCGGGACTAGCGGGGGGCGATACAATGAGCAGTACTTC
once	TRBV7-9	TRBJ1-2	.	CASTPVGYYGYTF	TGTGCCAGCACCCCGGTCGGGTACTATGGCTACACCTTC
few	TRBV3-1	TRBJ2-1	.	CASSQPTGAIYNEQFF	TGTGCCAGCAGCCAACCTACAGGAGCCATCTACAATGAGCAGTTCTTC
.	TRBV5-1	TRBJ2-7	TRBD1	CASSRRTGSSEQYF	TGCGCCAGCAGCCGTAGGACAGGGAGTAGCGAGCAGTACTTC
many	TRBV20-1	TRBJ2-1	TRBD2	CSVLLASYNEQFF	TGCAGTGTCCTACTAGCGTCCTACAATGAGCAGTTCTTC
.	TRBV4-3	TRBJ2-3	TRBD1	CASSQYRDSDTDTQYF	TGCGCCAGCAGCCAATACCGGGACAGCGACACAGATACGCAGTATTTT
.	TRBV7-2	TRBJ2-3	.	CASSLVKLVQGGTTGTQYF	TGTGCCAGCAGCTTGGTTAAGTTGGTACAGGGGGGGACCACAGGTACGCAGTATTTT
few	TRBV20-1	TRBJ2-1	.	CSALVSYNEQFF	TGCAGTGCTCTAGTGAGCTACAATGAGCAGTTCTTC
.	TRBV12-3/TRBV12-4	TRBJ1-2	TRBD1	CASSLGSFFGTATNGYTF	TGTGCCAGCAGTTTGGGGTCCTTTTTTGGGACAGCAACTAATGGCTACACCTTC
few	TRBV2	TRBJ2-3	.	CASSVQSGPSSTDTQYF	TGTGCCAGCAGTGTCCAATCGGGGCCCTCCAGCACAGATACGCAGTATTTT
many	TRBV27	TRBJ2-3	.	CASSRGLPDTQYF	TGTGCCAGCAGCCGGGGTCTCCCGGATACGCAGTATTTT
few	TRBV6-2/TRBV6-3	TRBJ1-1	.	CASSYSSLSSPEAFF	TGTGCCAGCAGTTACTCCTCACTATCGTCCCCTGAAGCTTTCTTT